What follows is one TCR beta chain and its context. The data were taken from a study of T cell changes during pregnancy in multiple sclerosis. The assay was immunoSEQ multiplex PCR, and TCRdb's table has in-frame clones only and misses some. The sample has around 57,000 clones; 80% to 95% are singletons. The CDR3 covers 14 residues. Germline CDR1 reads SGDLS; CDR2 reads YYNGEE. Trimming at V came to 8 bases and at J to 3 bases, leaving 3 bases not matched to a gene. The V gene is TRBV9, the J gene TRBJ2-3; 13 nucleotides line up with TRBD2. The sequence was obtained from a female donor in good health, enrolled as a control in a pregnancy study. The specimen was CD4+ T cells from peripheral blood mononuclear cells, collected after pregnancy. Here the CDR3 DNA reads TGTGCCAGTCAACTAGCGGGGGGGACAGATACGCAGTATTTT. Translation: CASQLAGGTDTQYF. The entire variable domain, with the rest obtained from reference TRBV9 and TRBJ2-3, is as follows: DSGVTQTPKHLITATGQRVTLRCSPRSGDLSVYWYQQSLDQGLQFLIQYYNGEERAKGNILERFSAQQFPDLHSELNLSSLELGDSALYFCASQLAGGTDTQYFGPGTRLTVL.